This T cell receptor beta chain was documented in a study of blood T cell repertoires in COVID-19. In the study overall: The United States, Italy and Spain supplied acute and convalescent COVID-19 samples. In each case, the material was cDNA or gDNA derived from T cells, B-cell-depleted T cells, or PBMCs.

Clones were sequenced by immunoSEQ multiplex PCR, and TCRdb holds only the in-frame ones, with some missing. The sample yields 150,000 or so clones, roughly 84% seen once. Specimen: peripheral blood. This TCR derives from a man younger than 35 with active or convalescent COVID-19.

CDR3 protein: CASSPYATGVNEKLFF. DNA for the CDR3: TGTGCCAGCAGCCCTTACGCGACAGGAGTTAATGAAAAACTGTTTTTT. The genes are TRBV28 and TRBJ1-4; perhaps TRBD1 as D (6 bases). Germline loops: CDR1 MDHEN, CDR2 SYDVKM. Between the trimmed V and J ends, which lost 6 bases and 4 bases, there was a span of 18 bases. This CDR3 contains 16 residues.